These 32 T cell receptor beta chains share one sample of origin, sequenced in a study of blood T cell repertoires in COVID-19. TCRdb's table, derived via immunoSEQ multiplex PCR, lists solely in-frame clones and lacks some. The top ten hold about 3.4% of the sample, which has 270,000 or so clones, around 82% seen once. The material sequenced was peripheral blood. The receptors stem from a woman aged 18-29 years with acute or convalescent COVID-19.

The chain is built from TRBV15 and TRBJ2-2; TRBD1 agrees at 12 bases. Germline loops: CDR1 LNHNV, CDR2 YYDKDF (reference sequence). With 5 bases clipped from V and 6 bases from J, the junction kept 4 bases outside the gene matches. The CDR3 length is 15 residues. CDR3 sequence (DNA): TGTGCCACCAGCGGGGGACAGGGGGCCCCCGGGGAGCTGTTTTTT. Translated, it gives CATSGGQGAPGELFF.

The V and J genes are TRBV27 and TRBJ1-2; D unclear. V dropped 1 base and J dropped 4 bases, with 13 bases sitting between them. CDR3 length equals 15 residues. Germline V gene data show CDR1 as MNHEY and CDR2 as SMNVEV (reference sequence). CDR3 sequence reads: CASSLYPEGLYGYTF. The DNA for the CDR3 is TGTGCCAGCAGTTTATACCCCGAAGGACTCTATGGCTACACCTTC.

The chain employs TRBV4-3 and TRBJ2-7; maybe TRBD2 (5 bases). V was pared by 1 base and J by 2 bases, with 18 bases between. The CDR3 covers 17 residues. Looked up from germline, CDR1 is LGHNA and CDR2 is YSLEER. CDR3 residues: CASSQVGGSVSPYEQYF. CDR3 sequence (DNA): TGCGCCAGCAGCCAAGTAGGTGGGAGTGTGTCCCCCTACGAGCAGTACTTC.

The rearrangement joins TRBV6-2 or TRBV6-3 to TRBJ1-1; TRBD1 matches at 8 bases. Losses at the gene ends were 0 bases for V and 8 bases for J; bases not matched to a gene: 5. The germline V gene has CDR1 MNHEY and CDR2 SVGEGT. This CDR3 comprises 14 residues. The CDR3 DNA reads TGTGCCAGCAGTTACTCCACAGGGGGATCCGAAGCTTTCTTT. As protein: CASSYSTGGSEAFF.

V is TRBV28 and J is TRBJ2-6; 9 bases agree with TRBD1. V was clipped by 6 bases and J by 3 bases; unmatched bases: 6. The V gene's germline CDR1 is MDHEN and CDR2 SYDVKM. The CDR3 spans 16 residues. CDR3 residues: CASSPDRGSGANVLTF. In nucleotides, the CDR3 is TGTGCCAGCAGCCCGGACAGGGGAAGTGGGGCCAACGTCCTGACTTTC.

The CDR3 spells CASSRLLAPSGDEQFF. As DNA, the CDR3 is TGTGCCAGCAGCCGGCTGTTAGCGCCCTCGGGAGATGAGCAGTTCTTC. This rearrangement joins TRBV7-8 to TRBJ2-1; maybe TRBD2 (6 bases). Germline assignment: CDR1 SGHVS and CDR2 FQNEAQ. This CDR3 is built from 16 residues. V lost 5 bases and J lost 8, with 22 bases in between.

The rearrangement joins TRBV29-1 to TRBJ1-1; no firm D call. The CDR3 has 13 amino acids. V was shortened by 8 bases and J by 5 bases, with 18 bases between the two germline ends. Germline V gene data show CDR1 as SQVTM and CDR2 as ANQGSEA. The CDR3 DNA reads TGCAGCACTGAAGGCGGAGGGAGAACTGAAGCTTTCTTT. Protein product: CSTEGGGRTEAFF.

The chain joins TRBV28 to TRBJ1-5; the D gene is possibly TRBD1 (5 bases). Per the germline V gene, CDR1 is MDHEN and CDR2 is SYDVKM. The CDR3 runs to 15 residues. The germline V and J ends were trimmed by 6 bases and 0 bases, with 12 bases remaining between them. For the CDR3, the DNA is TGTGCCAGCAGCCTCTTCGACAGTAGCAATCAGCCCCAGCATTTT. Amino acid sequence: CASSLFDSSNQPQHF.

The chain has TRBV6-2 or TRBV6-3 and TRBJ2-7; the match to TRBD2 covers 9 bases. The CDR3 totals 17 residues. Per germline, CDR1 MNHEY and CDR2 SVGEGT. Trimming removed 7 bases from V and 3 bases from J; junction bases left unmatched: 16. CDR3 coding DNA: TGTGCCAGCACCCCGGCTGGGGCTAGCGGGATCGGCTACGAGCAGTACTTC. Translating gives CASTPAGASGIGYEQYF.

This sequence joins TRBV7-9 and TRBJ1-5, with TRBD1 identical over 8 bases. The CDR3 runs 15 residues. With 4 bases clipped from V and 5 bases from J, the junction kept 7 bases outside the gene matches. The germline V gene encodes CDR1 SEHNR and CDR2 FQNEAQ (reference sequence). The CDR3 region is CASSSGTGTHQPQHF. The CDR3 DNA reads TGTGCCAGCAGCTCCGGGACAGGAACACATCAGCCCCAGCATTTT.

The gene calls are TRBV4-2 and TRBJ1-2; 11 bases fit TRBD1. Trimming cost V 0 bases and J 3 bases; bases outside gene matches: 9. The germline CDR1 and CDR2 sequences are LGHNA and YNFKEQ. The CDR3 has 18 amino acids. This CDR3 is CASSQDRARTGGDYGYTF. The CDR3 coding sequence is TGTGCCAGCAGCCAAGATAGAGCGCGGACAGGGGGCGACTATGGCTACACCTTC.

The chain combines TRBV14 with TRBJ2-2; perhaps TRBD1 as D (5 bases). Germline V gene sequence: CDR1 SGHDN, CDR2 FVKESK. The V gene lost 4 bases and the J gene lost 3 bases, with 15 bases spanning the gap. This CDR3 region has 16 residues. The CDR3 DNA reads TGTGCCAGCAGCCTGCGAGCAGGGCTGGACACCGGGGAGCTGTTTTTT. This codes for CASSLRAGLDTGELFF.

This rearrangement joins TRBV27 to TRBJ1-2; TRBD1 agrees at 7 bases. The CDR3 has 11 amino acids. The V gene's germline CDR1 is MNHEY and CDR2 SMNVEV (reference sequence). V shed 4 bases, J shed 8 bases, and the junction held 1 base outside the gene matches. DNA of the CDR3: TGTGCCAGCAGTTCAGGGGGAGGCTACACCTTC. Translated: CASSSGGGYTF.

The rearrangement links TRBV7-8 to TRBJ1-6; unclear D gene. The CDR3 loop spans 16 amino acids. The V and J ends lost 5 bases and 0 bases respectively, with 11 bases between them. The germline CDR1 and CDR2 sequences are SGHVS and FQNEAQ. CDR3 residues: CASSHSGGSYNSPLHF. The CDR3 DNA follows: TGTGCCAGCAGCCACTCCGGAGGCTCCTATAATTCACCCCTCCACTTT. The entire variable domain, with the rest obtained from reference TRBV7-8 and TRBJ1-6, is as follows: GAGVSQSPRYKVAKRGQDVALRCDPISGHVSLFWYQQALGQGPEFLTYFQNEAQLDKSGLPSDRFFAERPEGSVSTLKIQRTQQEDSAVYLCASSHSGGSYNSPLHFGNGTRLTVT.

The chain recombines TRBV7-2 with TRBJ2-5; possibly TRBD1 for D (5 bases). The V end was cut by 7 bases, the J end by 5 bases, with 23 bases between. The CDR3 has 16 residues. Germline loops: CDR1 SGHTA, CDR2 FQGNSA. DNA for the CDR3: TGTGCCAGCACCCCCATGGGGCGAAATCTCCGGGAGACCCAGTACTTC. It encodes CASTPMGRNLRETQYF.

The genes are TRBV5-6 and TRBJ2-5, with 13 bases lining up with TRBD2. Trimming removed 2 bases from V and 2 bases from J; junction bases left unmatched: 6. Germline CDR1 and CDR2: SGHDT and YYEEEE. The CDR3 covers 17 residues. CDR3 sequence: CASSFVWTSGSQETQYF. The CDR3 DNA reads TGTGCCAGCAGCTTCGTTTGGACTAGCGGGAGTCAAGAGACCCAGTACTTC.

The J gene is TRBJ2-3, the V gene TRBV6-1; 8 bases align to TRBD2. The CDR3 extends over 13 amino acids. V lost 7 bases, J lost 5 bases, and 5 bases stayed unmatched. Per the germline V gene, CDR1 is MNHNS and CDR2 is SASEGT. CDR3 bases: TGTGCCAGCACCGGGGGGGGTGAAGATACGCAGTATTTT. Translated: CASTGGGEDTQYF.

V and J are TRBV18 and TRBJ2-2; D possibly corresponds to TRBD1 (6 bases). CDR1 and CDR2 (germline): KGHSH, LQKENI. This CDR3 region has 14 residues. V shed 3 bases and J shed 4 bases, with 9 bases lying between them. In DNA, the CDR3 is TGTGCCAGCTCACCCGACAGGCTCACCGGGGAGCTGTTTTTT. Translation gives CASSPDRLTGELFF.

The rearrangement uses TRBV3-1 (or the pseudogene TRBV3-2) and TRBJ1-2, with D possibly matching TRBD1 (5 bases). V was cut by 2 bases and J by 8 bases, with 15 bases left in between. The CDR3 runs to 14 residues. Per the germline V gene, CDR1 is LGHDT and CDR2 is YNNKEL (reference sequence). The CDR3 reads CASSQRQGWAGYTF. The CDR3 region has the DNA TGTGCCAGCAGCCAACGTCAGGGTTGGGCGGGCTACACCTTC.

V gene TRBV28 combines with J gene TRBJ2-7; possibly TRBD1 for D (5 bases). This CDR3 region has 14 residues. Germline V gene data show CDR1 as MDHEN and CDR2 as SYDVKM. V was clipped by 3 bases and J by 3 bases, with 12 bases between them. The CDR3 spells CASSFPNDSYEQYF. CDR3 coding DNA: TGTGCCAGCAGTTTTCCCAACGACAGCTACGAGCAGTACTTC.

This clone was recorded once. The chain couples TRBV5-5 to TRBJ2-2, with 14 bases fitting TRBD2. The J segment lost 8 bases and the V segment lost 4 bases, leaving 10 bases of the junction unmatched. The CDR3 has 17 amino acids. Per germline, CDR1 SGHKS and CDR2 YYEKEE (reference sequence). CDR3 coding DNA: TGTGCCAGCAGCCCTTCAATCGGGACTAGCGGGAGAGGGGAGCTGTTTTTT. Its translation is CASSPSIGTSGRGELFF.

The gene calls are TRBV19 and TRBJ1-2; D gene unclear. With 1 base removed from V and 3 bases from J, the gap between germline ends came to 12 bases. This CDR3 has 15 residues. Germline V gene lookup returns CDR1 LNHDA and CDR2 SQIVND (reference sequence). CDR3 protein: CASSIVRQRHYGYTF. CDR3 nucleotides: TGTGCCAGTAGTATAGTTAGGCAGCGGCACTATGGCTACACCTTC.

The V and J genes are TRBV11-2 and TRBJ2-3, with a possible D match to TRBD2 (6 bases). The CDR3 is made up of 14 amino acids. V was trimmed by 1 base and J by 3 bases, leaving 8 bases between them. The V gene's germline CDR1 is SGHAT and CDR2 FQNNGV. DNA of the CDR3: TGTGCCAGCAGCTTAGCGGGAGTAACAGATACGCAGTATTTT. This sequence encodes CASSLAGVTDTQYF.

V is TRBV18 and J is TRBJ1-1, with TRBD1 as a possible D gene (6 bases). This CDR3 is built from 13 residues. Looked up from germline, CDR1 is KGHSH and CDR2 is LQKENI. Trimming took off 4 bases at V and 4 bases at J, with 10 bases between the two ends. The CDR3 here is CASSLTRGTEAFF. For the CDR3, the DNA is TGTGCCAGCTCACTGACCAGGGGCACTGAAGCTTTCTTT.

The chain carries TRBV19 and TRBJ2-5, with D perhaps TRBD2 (5 bases). CDR1 and CDR2 from the germline V gene are LNHDA and SQIVND (reference sequence). The CDR3 consists of 13 residues. Trimming took off 3 bases at V and 2 bases at J, with 7 bases between the two ends. Here the CDR3 reads CASSISGQETQYF. The CDR3 region has the DNA TGTGCCAGTAGTATCTCGGGGCAAGAGACCCAGTACTTC.

The table lists this clone with a count of one. This chain connects TRBV13 to TRBJ2-1; TRBD2 might be the D (8 bases). Germline V gene sequence: CDR1 PRHDT, CDR2 FYEKMQ (reference sequence). CDR3 length equals 17 residues. V lost 3 bases and J 9 bases, leaving 24 bases between the germline ends. The CDR3 coding sequence is TGTGCCAGCAGCTTCACGACTAGCGAGGGGAACAGGGGTGAGCAGTTCTTC. It codes for CASSFTTSEGNRGEQFF.

The rearrangement links TRBV5-1 to TRBJ2-1; D is uncertain. Germline loops: CDR1 SGHRS, CDR2 YFSETQ. The ends were cut back, 0 bases at V and 6 bases at J, with 13 bases in the middle. The CDR3 has 15 residues. The chain's CDR3 is CASSLGHLGGNEQFF. The CDR3 nucleotides read TGCGCCAGCAGCTTGGGACACCTGGGTGGCAATGAGCAGTTCTTC.

V and J are TRBV7-9 and TRBJ2-7; D is uncertain. This CDR3 comprises 14 residues. Trimming removed 5 bases from V and 3 bases from J, with 14 bases in between. Germline CDR1 and CDR2: SEHNR and FQNEAQ (reference sequence). For the CDR3, the DNA is TGTGCCAGCAGCCCTGCGGCCCTGGGCTACGAGCAGTACTTC. Protein: CASSPAALGYEQYF.

V gene TRBV6-4 combines with J gene TRBJ1-6; a weak D match, TRBD1 (5 bases). The germline V gene encodes CDR1 MRHNA and CDR2 SNTAGT. V lost 0 bases and J lost 8, with 5 bases in between. The CDR3 loop spans 13 amino acids. CDR3: CASSDSGDSPLHF. CDR3 DNA: TGTGCCAGCAGTGACTCAGGGGATTCACCCCTCCACTTT.

Only a few counts were recorded for this clone. The chain is built from TRBV6-1 and TRBJ2-7, with 9 bases fitting TRBD1. Trimming at V came to 5 bases and at J to 5 bases, leaving 13 bases not matched to a gene. The CDR3 sequence is 16 residues long. Germline CDR1 MNHNS, CDR2 SASEGT. In DNA, the CDR3 is TGTGCCAGCAGTCAAGGACAGGGGATTGTATGGAACGAGCAGTACTTC. This sequence encodes CASSQGQGIVWNEQYF.

The CDR3 sequence is CASSLDGLAGVNEQFF. The CDR3 DNA follows: TGTGCCAGCAGCTTAGATGGACTAGCGGGCGTCAATGAGCAGTTCTTC. J is TRBJ2-1 and V is TRBV7-2; 11 bases match TRBD2. The trim removed 1 base at V and 6 bases at J, leaving 5 bases unmatched. Looked up from germline, CDR1 is SGHTA and CDR2 is FQGNSA. CDR3 length equals 16 residues.

This chain joins TRBV7-9 and TRBJ2-2; maybe TRBD2 (6 bases). The V gene's germline CDR1 is SEHNR and CDR2 FQNEAQ (reference sequence). There are 17 residues in the CDR3. Deletions cut 5 bases from V and 6 bases from J, with 22 bases between. CDR3 bases: TGTGCCAGCAGCCCCAAGGGCGGGACGTTAAATGCCGGGGAGCTGTTTTTT. Translation: CASSPKGGTLNAGELFF.